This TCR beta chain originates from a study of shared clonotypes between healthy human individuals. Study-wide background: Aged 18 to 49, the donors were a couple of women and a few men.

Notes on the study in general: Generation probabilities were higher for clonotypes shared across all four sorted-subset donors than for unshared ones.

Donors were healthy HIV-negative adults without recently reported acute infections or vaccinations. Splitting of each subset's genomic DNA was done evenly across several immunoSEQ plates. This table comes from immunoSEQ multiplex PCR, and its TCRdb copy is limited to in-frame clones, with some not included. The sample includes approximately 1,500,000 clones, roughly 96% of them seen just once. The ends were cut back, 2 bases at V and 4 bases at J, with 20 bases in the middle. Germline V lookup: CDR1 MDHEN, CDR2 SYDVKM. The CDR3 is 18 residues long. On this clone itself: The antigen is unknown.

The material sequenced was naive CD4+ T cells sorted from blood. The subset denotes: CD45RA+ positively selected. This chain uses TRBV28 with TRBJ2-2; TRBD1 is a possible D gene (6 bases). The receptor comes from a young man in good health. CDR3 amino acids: CASSLHRWGQTSTGELFF. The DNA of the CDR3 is TGTGCCAGCAGTTTACACCGCTGGGGGCAGACCAGCACCGGGGAGCTGTTTTTT.